The T cell receptor beta chain under discussion was sequenced for a study of cytomegalovirus exposure and HLA in healthy donors. Study conclusions and caveats: In a later analysis, HLA-associated beta chains showed higher expansion and lower generation probabilities than comparable chains. Roughly even sequencing depth across donors was the assumption behind the presence/absence analyses.

In the case of this clone: Its antigen is unidentified.

The V gene end was trimmed by 1 base and the J gene end by 0 bases; junction bases not matched to a gene: 8. Germline CDR1 reads MGHRA; CDR2 reads YSYEKL. The CDR3 runs 17 residues. With 60 Vbeta and 13 Jbeta primers, the PCR was carried out. Generated by immunoSEQ multiplex PCR, the TCRdb table keeps only in-frame clones and is missing some. Of roughly 110,000 clones listed, roughly 87% are singletons. This rearrangement joins TRBV4-1 to TRBJ1-1; 7 bases map to TRBD1. Material: PBMCs. The receptor was derived from a man aged 25 to 40 in good health and CMV-seropositive. CDR3 in DNA: TGCGCCAGCAGCCAAGTCATGAGGGGGCCTTTGAACACTGAAGCTTTCTTT. Translated, it gives CASSQVMRGPLNTEAFF.